This T cell receptor beta chain was recovered during a study of shared clonotypes between healthy human individuals. Study findings and constraints: It was anticipated that sequencing depth would influence how many clonotypes donors shared. Limitation of the genetic and exposure-history diversity represented came from the few donors.

Assay used: immunoSEQ multiplex PCR; TCRdb lists only in-frame clones, some missing. The sample has about 820,000 clones, about 92% seen once; the top ten hold around 24%. Cells designated naive CD8 were CD45RO-negative and were positively selected for CCR7, with terminally differentiated effector memory CD45RA+ cells excluded. Details on this clone: Its antigen is unidentified. The same CDR3 is also encoded by other DNA sequences in this sample.

CDR1 is DFQATT and CDR2 is SNEGSKA in the germline V gene (reference sequence). CDR3 length: 10 residues. Trimming cost V 3 bases and J 5 bases, with 5 bases left between them. The receptor was isolated from a man in his thirties or forties in good health. Input material: naive CD8+ T cells sorted from blood. This chain uses TRBV20-1 with TRBJ2-7; D is undetermined. In nucleotides, the CDR3 is TGCAGTGCTAGTGACCACGAGCAGTACTTC. It yields the protein CSASDHEQYF.